These T cell receptor beta chains were read from a single sample in a study of Graves' ophthalmopathy and Graves' hyperthyroidism. One entry per CDR3 protein, called by TCRdb with MiXCR from the multiplex PCR reads. The table lists around 40,000 distinct CDR3 sequences, over 40% of them singletons, with about 17% in the top ten. Sequencing was performed on peripheral blood. These receptors all stem from an adult man with Graves' ophthalmopathy. Each CDR3 is given with its conserved first and last residue. The D gene is left open where the match is weak. Size tells how often a clone was seen (once, few, many) or the class of an expanded clone, and some rows leave it out.

J	length	size	V	D	CDR3	DNA
TRBJ2-7	16	many	TRBV6-1	TRBD1	CASSHPRGTGIVEQYF	TGTGCCAGCAGTCATCCGCGGGGGACAGGGATAGTCGAGCAGTACTTC
TRBJ2-3	11	few	TRBV29-1	.	CSVSSGDTQYF	TGCAGCGTTTCATCTGGAGATACGCAGTATTTT
TRBJ2-3	20	.	TRBV7-9	TRBD2	CASSLEEGRGTSSRTDTLYF	TGTGCCAGCAGCTTAGAAGAGGGCAGGGGGACTAGCAGTCGCACAGATACGCTGTATTTT
TRBJ1-6	15	many	TRBV12-3/TRBV12-4	.	CASSLALGWVSPLHF	TGTGCCAGCAGTTTAGCGCTGGGGTGGGTTTCACCCCTCCACTTT
TRBJ2-1	16	.	TRBV10-3	TRBD1	CAISETTDRAGHEQFF	TGTGCCATCAGTGAGACTACGGACAGGGCTGGCCATGAGCAGTTCTTC
TRBJ2-1	15	.	TRBV12-5	.	CASASTGVSYNEQFF	TGTGCTAGTGCTTCCACGGGGGTCTCCTACAATGAGCAGTTCTTC
TRBJ2-3	15	many	TRBV11-2	TRBD2	CASSLPGLATDTQYF	TGTGCCAGCAGCCTGCCGGGACTAGCCACAGATACGCAGTATTTT
TRBJ2-3	13	many	TRBV5-1	.	CASKVFSTDTQYF	TGCGCCAGCAAGGTCTTTAGCACAGATACGCAGTATTTT
TRBJ1-2	16	many	TRBV6-6	TRBD1	CASSTPGQAPNYGYTF	TGTGCCAGCAGTACACCGGGACAGGCGCCGAACTATGGCTACACCTTC
TRBJ2-5	14	.	TRBV20-1	TRBD2	CSAPFGGSGETQYF	TGCAGTGCACCATTTGGCGGGAGTGGAGAGACCCAGTACTTC
TRBJ1-1	18	many	TRBV3-1	TRBD1	CASSQGPRDRGLNTEAFF	TGTGCCAGCAGCCAAGGCCCGAGGGACAGGGGGCTGAACACTGAAGCTTTCTTT
TRBJ2-7	13	many	TRBV27	TRBD1	CASSQTGDYEQYF	TGTGCCAGCAGTCAAACAGGGGACTACGAGCAGTACTTC
TRBJ2-2	14	many	TRBV20-1	.	CSAGRDLNTGELFF	TGCAGTGCAGGCCGGGACCTGAACACCGGGGAGCTGTTTTTT
TRBJ2-2	14	.	TRBV20-1	.	CSAPGPENTGELFF	TGCAGTGCCCCGGGACCAGAGAACACCGGGGAGCTGTTTTTT
TRBJ2-2	14	.	TRBV4-2	.	CASSPRVDTGELFF	TGTGCCAGCAGCCCTAGGGTGGACACCGGGGAGCTGTTTTTT
TRBJ2-3	15	many	TRBV7-2	.	CASSLRAGAAGTQYF	TGTGCCAGCAGCTTACGGGCGGGGGCGGCGGGTACGCAGTATTTT
TRBJ1-2	15	many	TRBV6-5	.	CASKIDRRDDYGYTF	TGTGCCAGCAAGATTGACAGAAGGGACGACTATGGCTACACCTTC
TRBJ2-2	14	many	TRBV2	.	CASMLSGGQRELFF	TGTGCCAGCATGTTATCGGGGGGCCAGCGGGAGCTGTTTTTT
TRBJ1-2	15	.	TRBV20-1	.	CSARDPNRAYYGYTF	TGCAGTGCTAGAGACCCAAACAGGGCTTACTATGGCTACACCTTC
TRBJ2-7	12	.	TRBV20-1	.	CSAGGNSYEQYF	TGCAGTGCTGGCGGCAACTCTTACGAGCAGTACTTC
TRBJ1-3	13	medium-sized	TRBV29-1	.	CSVTLGQPRTIYF	TGCAGCGTTACCCTAGGCCAACCCCGGACCATATATTTT
TRBJ1-3	15	.	TRBV29-1	.	CSGMGLGSSGNTIYF	TGCAGCGGGATGGGACTGGGAAGCTCTGGAAACACCATATATTTT
TRBJ1-2	14	.	TRBV19	TRBD1	CASRAGQEIYGYTF	TGTGCCAGTAGAGCGGGACAGGAGATCTATGGCTACACCTTC
TRBJ2-3	14	many	TRBV6-1	.	CASSVPGETDTQYF	TGTGCCAGCAGTGTCCCCGGGGAAACAGATACGCAGTATTTT
TRBJ2-7	15	.	TRBV7-2	TRBD2	CASSPRLAGDYEQYF	TGTGCCAGCAGCCCTCGACTAGCGGGAGACTACGAGCAGTACTTC
TRBJ2-5	13	many	TRBV9	TRBD2	CASTRLAGETQYF	TGTGCCAGCACCCGACTAGCAGGGGAGACCCAGTACTTC
TRBJ2-2	17	.	TRBV24-1	.	CASSLRSGFTNTGELVF	TGTGCCAGCAGTTTAAGGTCAGGCTTCACGAACACCGGGGAGCTGGTTTTT
TRBJ2-1	15	.	TRBV10-3	TRBD2	CAISELGGRHNEQFF	TGTGCCATCAGTGAGCTGGGGGGGAGGCACAATGAGCAGTTCTTC
TRBJ2-5	16	.	TRBV5-6	TRBD2	CASSRGTSGRDLAQYF	TGTGCCAGCAGCAGAGGGACTAGCGGGAGGGATTTGGCCCAGTACTTC
TRBJ1-4	14	many	TRBV12-3/TRBV12-4	.	CASRPDATNEKLFF	TGTGCCAGCAGGCCGGATGCAACTAATGAAAAACTGTTTTTT
TRBJ2-7	13	many	TRBV27	TRBD1	CASSFNRGYEQYF	TGTGCCAGCAGTTTTAACAGGGGGTACGAGCAGTACTTC
TRBJ2-7	11	.	TRBV29-1	.	CSTQDAYEQYF	TGCAGCACCCAGGACGCCTACGAGCAGTACTTC
TRBJ2-3	11	.	TRBV25-1	TRBD2	CASTVGTSKYF	TGTGCCAGCACCGTGGGGACTAGCAAATATTTT
TRBJ1-2	11	.	TRBV20-1	.	CSASIRTGYTF	TGCAGTGCTAGCATCAGGACTGGCTACACCTTC
TRBJ1-2	13	once	TRBV18	.	CASSPASSYGYTF	TGTGCCAGCTCACCAGCTAGCTCCTATGGCTACACCTTC
TRBJ2-7	15	many	TRBV28	.	CASSLRAVNSYEQYF	TGTGCCAGCAGTTTACGCGCAGTAAACTCCTACGAGCAGTACTTC
TRBJ1-2	16	.	TRBV10-2	.	CASSESGAGFAYGYTF	TGCGCCAGCAGTGAGTCTGGGGCAGGTTTCGCCTATGGCTACACCTTC